The next 20 T cell receptor beta chains were all read from a single sample in a study of blood T cell repertoires in COVID-19. Some clones are missing from TCRdb's copy, which holds only in-frame ones; the method was immunoSEQ multiplex PCR. The sample comprises roughly 110,000 clones, roughly 84% of which are singletons, and around 4.4% rests with the top ten. Specimen: peripheral blood. These receptors were collected from a human donor in a cohort sampled during active COVID-19.

The rearrangement joins TRBV12-3 or TRBV12-4 to TRBJ1-1; unclear D gene. V gave up 4 bases and J gave up 5 bases, with 5 bases separating them. This CDR3 has 11 residues. CDR3 in amino acids: CASSYTTEAFF. The CDR3 DNA follows: TGTGCCAGCAGTTACACGACTGAAGCTTTCTTT.

The CDR3 DNA follows: TGCGCCAGCAGCAGACAGCGCGGAGTCTCCGGGGAGCTGTTTTTT. It translates to CASSRQRGVSGELFF. The rearrangement links TRBV5-1 to TRBJ2-2; weak D call: TRBD1 (5 bases). V shed 4 bases and J shed 6 bases, with 16 bases lying between them. This CDR3 spans 15 amino acids. CDR1 is SGHRS and CDR2 is YFSETQ in the germline V gene.

This clone was observed a handful of times. V gene TRBV10-3 combines with J gene TRBJ1-1; D is uncertain. The V end was cut by 9 bases, the J end by 8 bases, with 16 bases between. The CDR3 covers 12 residues. From germline, CDR1 is ENHRY and CDR2 SYGVKD. The CDR3 is CAIKDTVGEAFF. CDR3 DNA: TGTGCCATTAAAGACACGGTCGGAGAAGCTTTCTTT.

The chain joins TRBV25-1 to TRBJ1-3; 8 bases align to TRBD1. V was clipped by 5 bases and J by 1 base; unmatched bases: 10. This CDR3 contains 17 residues. CDR1 MGHDK and CDR2 SYGVNS come from the germline V gene. In nucleotides, the CDR3 is TGTGCCAGCAGTCCCAATACAGGGGGTCGGTCTGGAAACACCATATATTTT. Its protein product is CASSPNTGGRSGNTIYF.

This chain connects TRBV7-7 to TRBJ2-3, with D perhaps TRBD1 (6 bases). With 1 base removed from V and 7 bases from J, the gap between germline ends came to 9 bases. CDR1 is SSHAT, CDR2 FNYEAQ, per germline (reference sequence). This CDR3 contains 13 residues. The CDR3 reads CASSLGQEYTQYF. The CDR3 DNA sequence: TGTGCCAGCAGCTTAGGACAGGAATATACGCAGTATTTT.

The chain has TRBV21-1 and TRBJ1-4; TRBD1, the table's D call, was not compared with the DNA. TRBV21-1 counts as a pseudogene. This CDR3 has 19 residues. The CDR3 DNA follows: TGTGCCAGCAGCAGCCGTGGGGGGGACAGGCAAGTCCAGTGTGAAAAACTGTTTTTT. Translated, it gives CASSSRGGDRQVQCEKLFF.

The chain links TRBV5-1 to TRBJ2-1; 7 positions agree with TRBD2. CDR3 length: 15 residues. The germline gives CDR1 SGHRS, CDR2 YFSETQ. Trimming took 0 bases from V and 5 from J; bases not matched to a gene: 5. Here the CDR3 reads CASSLAASGNNEQFF. The CDR3 nucleotides read TGCGCCAGCAGCTTGGCAGCTAGCGGAAACAATGAGCAGTTCTTC.

The V call is TRBV19, the J call TRBJ2-2; 7 bases fit TRBD2. With V trimmed by 3 bases and J by 4 bases, 5 bases remained unmatched. The CDR3 length is 15 residues. CDR1 and CDR2 from the germline V gene are LNHDA and SQIVND (reference sequence). As DNA, the CDR3 is TGTGCCAGTAGTATCCAGGGAGGGTTCACCGGGGAGCTGTTTTTT. Amino acid sequence: CASSIQGGFTGELFF.

This clone is judged medium-sized. This chain links TRBV6-2 or TRBV6-3 with TRBJ2-7; the D gene is possibly TRBD1 (6 bases). Germline V gives CDR1 MNHEY, CDR2 SVGEGT. This CDR3 comprises 16 residues. Trimming stripped 0 bases from V and 2 bases from J, with 14 bases between. The CDR3 loop is CASSYSLTGATYEQYF. The CDR3 bases are TGTGCCAGCAGTTACTCCCTGACAGGAGCTACCTACGAGCAGTACTTC.

The genes are TRBV6-1 and TRBJ2-7; 8 bases align to TRBD1. From germline, CDR1 is MNHNS and CDR2 SASEGT. The CDR3 length is 15 residues. V shed 2 bases and J 2 bases; nucleotides not matched to a gene: 5. This CDR3 is CASSEPGQEPYEQYF. The CDR3 bases are TGTGCCAGCAGTGAACCGGGACAGGAGCCCTACGAGCAGTACTTC.

This clone was seen just once. The chain recombines TRBV3-1 (or the pseudogene TRBV3-2) with TRBJ2-7; 9 bases match TRBD2. There are 16 residues in the CDR3. Germline-derived CDR1 and CDR2 are LGHDT and YNNKEL (reference sequence). V shed 4 bases and J 4 bases; nucleotides not matched to a gene: 11. CDR3 nucleotide sequence: TGTGCCAGCAGCCGCGGAGGGACTAGCCTTATTTACGAGCAGTACGTC. Translation gives CASSRGGTSLIYEQYV.

The J gene is TRBJ2-7, the V gene TRBV27; perhaps TRBD1 as D (5 bases). Germline lookup yields CDR1 MNHEY and CDR2 SMNVEV (reference sequence). Trimming stripped 2 bases from V and 1 base from J, with 9 bases between. CDR3 length: 14 residues. The DNA for the CDR3 is TGTGCCAGCAGTTTACAGGGTAGGTCCTACGAGCAGTACTTC. Its translation: CASSLQGRSYEQYF.

The rearrangement uses TRBV10-3 and TRBJ2-1; 14 bases align to TRBD2. The CDR3 is 15 residues long. The V segment lost 6 bases and the J segment 4 bases; nucleotides outside the gene matches: 2. Per the germline V gene, CDR1 is ENHRY and CDR2 is SYGVKD. Written as DNA, the CDR3 is TGTGCCATCAGGACTAGCGGGAGGGATTACAATGAGCAGTTCTTC. It codes for CAIRTSGRDYNEQFF.

V gene TRBV7-2 combines with J gene TRBJ1-3; weak D call: TRBD1 (5 bases). Germline V CDR1 and CDR2: SGHTA, FQGNSA. The CDR3 runs to 16 residues. V was shortened by 1 base and J by 2 bases, with 12 bases between the two germline ends. The CDR3 sequence is CASSLEWQGAGNTIYF. CDR3 in DNA: TGTGCCAGCAGCTTAGAGTGGCAGGGTGCTGGAAACACCATATATTTT.

Written as DNA, the CDR3 is TGTGCCAGCAGCTTAGCGAGGGTCCCAGGCACAGATACGCAGTATTTT. Translated, it gives CASSLARVPGTDTQYF. V usage is TRBV7-9 and J usage is TRBJ2-3; possible D gene TRBD2, 5 bases. Trimming cost V 0 bases and J 1 base, with 11 bases left between them. Germline-derived CDR1 and CDR2 are SEHNR and FQNEAQ (reference sequence). There are 16 residues in the CDR3.

This chain connects TRBV7-8 to TRBJ2-7, with TRBD1 as a possible D gene (5 bases). V gave up 2 bases and J gave up 4 bases, with 9 bases separating them. The CDR3 runs to 13 residues. CDR1 is SGHVS, CDR2 FQNEAQ, per germline. In nucleotides, the CDR3 is TGTGCCAGCAGCTTACGACAGACTTACGAGCAGTACGTC. As protein: CASSLRQTYEQYV.

The CDR3: CASRSGGNLYNEQFF. CDR3 nucleotides: TGTGCCAGCAGGTCGGGTGGAAACCTCTACAATGAGCAGTTCTTC. J is TRBJ2-1 and V is TRBV6-5; D is unresolved. V was cut by 6 bases and J by 3 bases, with 15 bases left in between. The CDR3 runs 15 residues. CDR1 and CDR2 (germline): MNHEY, SVGAGI.

The gene calls are TRBV19 and TRBJ2-1, with 9 bases aligning to TRBD2. Unmatched junction bases numbered 9, after V lost 4 bases and J lost 2 bases. The V gene's germline CDR1 is LNHDA and CDR2 SQIVND (reference sequence). The CDR3 extends over 17 amino acids. The CDR3 sequence: CASSKRVAGVTYNEQFF. DNA of the CDR3: TGTGCCAGTAGTAAAAGGGTAGCGGGAGTCACCTACAATGAGCAGTTCTTC.

The chain carries TRBV12-3 or TRBV12-4 and TRBJ2-1, with TRBD2 as a possible D gene (6 bases). The ends were cut back, 5 bases at V and 8 bases at J, with 7 bases in the middle. CDR3 length: 11 amino acids. The CDR3 DNA sequence: TGTGCCAGCAGTCGGGAGTATGAGCAGTTCTTC. Translating it yields CASSREYEQFF.

This clone has a handful of counts. The chain has TRBV4-1 and TRBJ2-1, with TRBD2 matching 10 bases. This CDR3 spans 16 amino acids. Germline CDR1 and CDR2: MGHRA and YSYEKL. V gave up 0 bases and J gave up 8 bases; unmatched junction bases: 7. The CDR3 loop is CASSQEKLAGVHEQFF. The CDR3 DNA follows: TGCGCCAGCAGCCAAGAAAAGCTAGCGGGAGTCCATGAGCAGTTCTTC.